This T cell receptor beta chain comes out of a study of cytomegalovirus exposure and HLA in healthy donors. The trim removed 3 bases at V and 6 bases at J, leaving 6 bases unmatched. Per the germline V gene, CDR1 is LGHNA and CDR2 is YSLEER. This CDR3 has 14 amino acids. In the PCR, 60 Vbeta and 13 Jbeta primers were used. Sequencing was performed with immunoSEQ multiplex PCR; in TCRdb, only in-frame clones are kept and a portion is missing. The sample lists roughly 190,000 clones, about 69% occurring once. The rearrangement uses TRBV4-3 and TRBJ2-7, with TRBD1 identical over 9 bases. The specimen was PBMCs. This sequence was found in a man aged 25 to 40 in good health and CMV-seropositive. In DNA, the CDR3 is TGCGCCAGCAGCCAGTACAGGGGGCATGGCGAGCAGTACTTC. Translation gives CASSQYRGHGEQYF.